The 24 T cell receptor beta chains in this list originate from one sample, sequenced in a study of blood T cells in healthy people across ages. With a J-beta primer mix and a sample-barcoded 5' primer, a second PCR ran 7 to 11 cycles. In TCRdb, the 5' RACE reads were re-called with MiXCR into one record per CDR3 protein. The table shows approximately 1,000,000 distinct CDR3 sequences, with 40% to 45% occurring only once. The source material was blood. Receptor source: a woman aged 60-70 years in good health.

The gene calls are TRBV2 and TRBJ2-5, with TRBD2 matching over 15 bases. Germline trimming cut 5 bases from V and 11 bases from J; bases unmatched to any gene: 6. In germline, CDR1 is SNHLY, CDR2 FYNNEI. CDR3 size: 14 residues. As DNA, the CDR3 is TGTGCCAGCAGTTGGACTAGCGGGAGGGAGGGGCAGTACTTC. Its translation: CASSWTSGREGQYF.

This chain connects TRBV4-3 to TRBJ2-3; D gene uncertain. V lost 1 base, J lost 1 base, and 12 bases lay in between. The CDR3 consists of 16 residues. Germline CDR1 LGHNA, CDR2 YSLEER. CDR3 loop: CASSQALGIGTDTQYF. The DNA of the CDR3 is TGCGCCAGCAGCCAAGCCCTGGGTATAGGCACAGATACGCAGTATTTT.

The genes are TRBV12-3 or TRBV12-4 and TRBJ1-2; D not resolved. V lost 5 bases to trimming and J lost 8 bases, with 21 bases between them. The CDR3 loop spans 15 amino acids. CDR3 nucleotides: TGTGCCAGCAGTCTGCCCACTCGACGGTCCCGGGGCTACACCTTC. Its translation is CASSLPTRRSRGYTF.

The gene calls are TRBV12-5 and TRBJ2-5; D remains unclear. Germline CDR1 and CDR2: LGHNT and FRNRAP. The CDR3 spans 16 residues. V lost 4 bases, J lost 1 base, and 16 bases lay in between. The CDR3 region is CASGSYTVERQETQYF. The CDR3 DNA follows: TGTGCTAGTGGTTCCTACACCGTGGAGCGCCAAGAGACCCAGTACTTC.

There are a few counts of this clonotype. V gene TRBV5-1 combines with J gene TRBJ2-1; 9 nucleotides line up with TRBD2. This CDR3 is 15 amino acids long. Looked up from germline, CDR1 is SGHRS and CDR2 is YFSETQ. Losses at the gene ends were 7 bases for V and 4 bases for J; bases not matched to a gene: 9. CDR3 amino acids: CASGGGLAGYNEQFF. The DNA of the CDR3 is TGCGCCAGCGGAGGGGGGCTAGCGGGATACAATGAGCAGTTCTTC. The entire variable domain, with the rest obtained from reference TRBV5-1 and TRBJ2-1, is as follows: KAGVTQTPRYLIKTRGQQVTLSCSPISGHRSVSWYQQTPGQGLQFLFEYFSETQRNKGNFPGRFSGRQFSNSRSEMNVSTLELGDSALYLCASGGGLAGYNEQFFGPGTRLTVL.

The chain links TRBV5-6 to TRBJ1-4, with D maybe TRBD1 (6 bases). The V end lost 0 bases, the J end lost 0 bases, and 6 bases lay between the germline ends. The CDR3 has 15 amino acids. The V gene's germline CDR1 is SGHDT and CDR2 YYEEEE. CDR3 sequence: CASSLGQATNEKLFF. DNA for the CDR3: TGTGCCAGCAGCTTGGGACAGGCAACTAATGAAAAACTGTTTTTT.

This clonotype was detected a few times. The rearrangement links TRBV4-1 to TRBJ2-3, with 9 positions matching TRBD2. CDR1 is MGHRA, CDR2 YSYEKL, per germline. Trimming removed 1 base from V and 4 bases from J; junction bases left unmatched: 9. CDR3 size: 17 residues. The CDR3 loop is CASSQGWAGGPSDTQYF. CDR3 DNA: TGCGCCAGCAGCCAAGGTTGGGCGGGAGGGCCCTCAGATACGCAGTATTTT.

The J gene is TRBJ2-7, the V gene TRBV5-1; D gene ambiguous. The germline CDR1 and CDR2 sequences are SGHRS and YFSETQ. Trimming removed 0 bases from V and 3 bases from J, with 19 bases in between. The CDR3 sequence is 17 residues long. CDR3 sequence reads: CASSLGGMAPQGYEQYF. The CDR3 DNA is TGCGCCAGCAGCTTGGGCGGAATGGCTCCTCAAGGCTACGAGCAGTACTTC.

V and J are TRBV5-1 and TRBJ2-1; 8 positions match TRBD2. With V trimmed by 4 bases and J by 8 bases, 11 bases remained unmatched. The CDR3 extends over 15 amino acids. Germline loops: CDR1 SGHRS, CDR2 YFSETQ. The CDR3 reads CASSTGLVGLDEQFF. Here the CDR3 DNA reads TGCGCCAGCAGCACGGGACTAGTAGGTCTCGATGAGCAGTTCTTC. The full variable domain, its missing parts supplied by reference TRBV5-1 and TRBJ2-1, is KAGVTQTPRYLIKTRGQQVTLSCSPISGHRSVSWYQQTPGQGLQFLFEYFSETQRNKGNFPGRFSGRQFSNSRSEMNVSTLELGDSALYLCASSTGLVGLDEQFFGPGTRLTVL.

In DNA, the CDR3 is TGTGCCAGCAGCATCCGAGGACTCTTTGTGGAGACCCAGTACTTC. Translation gives CASSIRGLFVETQYF. The chain uses TRBV28 and TRBJ2-5, with D possibly being TRBD2 (5 bases). Trimming took 6 bases from V and 5 from J, leaving 19 bases between them. Germline CDR1 is MDHEN and CDR2 is SYDVKM. The CDR3 spans 15 residues.

The chain couples TRBV11-2 to TRBJ1-4; D call uncertain. Germline assignment: CDR1 SGHAT and CDR2 FQNNGV. Trimming left V 5 bases short and J 8 bases short, with 18 bases between. CDR3 size: 15 residues. CDR3 amino acids: CASSARTERTEKLFF. In DNA, the CDR3 is TGTGCCAGCAGCGCCCGGACTGAACGCACAGAAAAACTGTTTTTT.

This chain connects TRBV4-1 to TRBJ2-7; 8 positions match TRBD1. The DNA end favors TRBJ2-5, so the J call may be wrong. The germline V gene has CDR1 MGHRA and CDR2 YSYEKL. The CDR3 runs to 15 residues. Written as DNA, the CDR3 is TGCGCCAGCAGCCAAGTTCCAGGGGGCGTAGAGACCCAGTACTTC. Translating gives CASSQVPGGVETQYF.

The sample holds many counts of this clonotype. The chain links TRBV4-1 to TRBJ2-5; D is possibly TRBD1 (5 bases). The length of the CDR3 is 16 residues. Germline values: CDR1 MGHRA, CDR2 YSYEKL. V shed 2 bases and J shed 2 bases, with 15 bases lying between them. The DNA of the CDR3 is TGCGCCAGCAGCCAATTACCCACAGGATTGCAAGAGACCCAGTACTTC. Translating gives CASSQLPTGLQETQYF.

The rearrangement uses TRBV10-3 and TRBJ2-5; tentatively, D is TRBD2 (5 bases). CDR3 length: 14 residues. Trimming shortened V by 2 bases and J by 5 bases, and 12 bases separated the two germline ends. Germline CDR1 and CDR2: ENHRY and SYGVKD. The CDR3 loop is CAISELPSWETQYF. The CDR3 nucleotides read TGTGCCATCAGTGAGCTGCCTAGCTGGGAGACCCAGTACTTC.

The V gene is TRBV20-1, the J gene TRBJ2-3, with 7 positions matching TRBD2. The CDR3 consists of 16 residues. CDR1 is DFQATT, CDR2 SNEGSKA, per germline (reference sequence). V trimming: 0 bases; J trimming: 5 bases; junction bases outside the gene matches: 11. The chain's CDR3 is CSARDRMGGSVDTQYF. CDR3 DNA: TGCAGTGCTAGAGATCGGATGGGCGGGAGTGTAGATACGCAGTATTTT.

The chain links TRBV7-6 to TRBJ2-4; 8 bases fit TRBD1. Judging by the DNA end, TRBJ2-7 fits better; the J call may be wrong. Germline V gene lookup returns CDR1 SGHVS and CDR2 FNYEAQ. The CDR3 extends over 15 amino acids. The DNA for the CDR3 is TGTGCCAGCAGCATTGGACAGGGATCTCCCTACGAGCAGTACTTC. As protein: CASSIGQGSPYEQYF.

This chain joins TRBV7-2 and TRBJ2-1, with D perhaps matching TRBD1 or TRBD2 (7 bases each). TRBJ2-7 explains the end of the DNA better; the J call may be wrong. From germline, CDR1 is SGHTA and CDR2 FQGNSA. This CDR3 has 15 residues. The CDR3 region is CASSSQGGSYNEQYF. CDR3 nucleotides: TGTGCCAGCAGCTCCCAGGGGGGGAGTTACAATGAGCAGTACTTC.

The chain carries TRBV2 and TRBJ2-1; the match to TRBD1 covers 8 bases. V lost 0 bases, J lost 5 bases, and 6 bases stayed unmatched. Germline CDR1 and CDR2: SNHLY and FYNNEI. The CDR3 is made up of 16 amino acids. The CDR3 reads CASSEAWGQVHNEQFF. In DNA form, the CDR3 reads TGTGCCAGCAGTGAAGCGTGGGGACAGGTTCACAATGAGCAGTTCTTC. Supplemented by reference TRBV2 and TRBJ2-1, the full variable domain reads EPEVTQTPSHQVTQMGQEVILRCVPISNHLYFYWYRQILGQKVEFLVSFYNNEISEKSEIFDDQFSVERPDGSNFTLKIRSTKLEDSAMYFCASSEAWGQVHNEQFFGPGTRLTVL.

This clonotype was detected ten times or more. The gene calls are TRBV20-1 and TRBJ2-7, with D hard to call. The CDR3 totals 14 residues. Germline CDR1 reads DFQATT; CDR2 reads SNEGSKA (reference sequence). The V gene lost 1 base and the J gene lost 3 bases, with 13 bases spanning the gap. CDR3: CSARGIGVIYEQYF. DNA of the CDR3: TGCAGTGCTAGAGGAATTGGTGTCATCTACGAGCAGTACTTC.

The CDR3, as DNA: TGTGCCACCAGTGAGATGGGACGATCTGGGGCCAACGTCCTGACTTTC. Protein product: CATSEMGRSGANVLTF. The chain employs TRBV24-1 and TRBJ2-6; D could derive from TRBD1 or TRBD2 (5 bases each). With 4 bases removed from V and 1 base from J, the gap between germline ends came to 10 bases. The CDR3 has 16 residues. CDR1 KGHDR and CDR2 SFDVKD come from the germline V gene.

V is TRBV24-1 and J is TRBJ2-4, with 8 bases fitting TRBD1. The CDR3 consists of 17 residues. Per germline, CDR1 KGHDR and CDR2 SFDVKD. The V and J ends lost 2 bases and 4 bases, in that order; junction bases with no gene match: 9. CDR3 region: CATSDSGQGVAKNIQYF. CDR3 DNA sequence: TGTGCCACCAGTGATTCCGGACAGGGAGTGGCGAAAAACATTCAGTACTTC.

The rearrangement uses TRBV10-1 and TRBJ2-1, with 8 positions matching TRBD2. The germline CDR1 and CDR2 sequences are WNHNN and SYGVQD (reference sequence). V lost 3 bases and J lost 6; bases outside the gene matches: 7. The CDR3 is made up of 15 amino acids. The CDR3 protein is CASSDWREAGNEQFF. The DNA for the CDR3 is TGCGCCAGCAGTGACTGGCGGGAGGCTGGCAATGAGCAGTTCTTC.

This clonotype was counted only a few times. J is TRBJ2-1 and V is TRBV29-1, with unresolved D. Trimming removed 4 bases from V and 7 bases from J, with 11 bases in between. Per germline, CDR1 SQVTM and CDR2 ANQGSEA. The CDR3 sequence is 12 residues long. The CDR3: CSVVPQTNEQFF. The DNA for the CDR3 is TGCAGCGTTGTACCTCAGACAAATGAGCAGTTCTTC.

This clonotype was observed at least ten times. The genes are TRBV5-5 and TRBJ2-3, with TRBD2 matching 9 bases. Trimming took 4 bases from V and 3 from J; bases not matched to a gene: 9. The V gene's germline CDR1 is SGHKS and CDR2 YYEKEE (reference sequence). The CDR3 is 16 residues long. The DNA for the CDR3 is TGTGCCAGCAGCCCAGTAGCGGGAGCGAGGACAGATACGCAGTATTTT. This sequence encodes CASSPVAGARTDTQYF.